These T cell receptor beta chains were read from a single sample in a study of blood T cell repertoires in COVID-19. TCRdb's copy holds only in-frame clones and misses some; the assay was immunoSEQ multiplex PCR. The sample shows about 260,000 clones, around 87% of them seen only once. The sequenced sample consisted of peripheral blood. The receptor source for this set is a woman between 45 and 65 years old with acute or convalescent COVID-19. CDR3s include the opening cysteine and the closing phenylalanine or tryptophan. Fields, in order: clone size, D gene, J gene, V gene, CDR3 protein, CDR3 DNA. A D gene is named only where the DNA matches it firmly. Size is omitted from some rows. Given values are once, few, many or a class for expanded clones.

clone size: once
D gene: -
J gene: TRBJ1-3
V gene: TRBV3-1/TRBV3-2
CDR3 protein: CASSQEDSSGNTIYF
CDR3 DNA: TGTGCCAGCAGCCAAGAGGACAGCTCTGGAAACACCATATATTTT

clone size: -
D gene: -
J gene: TRBJ1-5
V gene: TRBV29-1
CDR3 protein: CSVATGREPQHF
CDR3 DNA: TGCAGCGTTGCCACCGGGAGGGAGCCCCAGCATTTT

clone size: -
D gene: TRBD2
J gene: TRBJ2-7
V gene: TRBV30
CDR3 protein: CAYRGAAGWGEQYF
CDR3 DNA: TGTGCCTACCGGGGAGCAGCGGGATGGGGCGAGCAGTACTTC

clone size: -
D gene: TRBD1
J gene: TRBJ1-1
V gene: TRBV2
CDR3 protein: CASRGDRVGAFF
CDR3 DNA: TGTGCCAGCAGGGGGGACAGGGTTGGGGCTTTCTTT

clone size: -
D gene: TRBD1
J gene: TRBJ1-2
V gene: TRBV6-5
CDR3 protein: CASSLQGKGYTF
CDR3 DNA: TGTGCCAGCTCTCTACAGGGGAAAGGCTACACCTTC

clone size: few
D gene: -
J gene: TRBJ2-2
V gene: TRBV7-8
CDR3 protein: CASSLMGDVTGELFF
CDR3 DNA: TGTGCCAGCAGCTTGATGGGAGACGTCACCGGGGAGCTGTTTTTT

clone size: -
D gene: TRBD2
J gene: TRBJ2-7
V gene: TRBV11-2
CDR3 protein: CASSTSGSSYEQYF
CDR3 DNA: TGTGCCAGCAGCACTAGCGGGAGCTCCTACGAGCAGTACTTC

clone size: -
D gene: TRBD1
J gene: TRBJ2-3
V gene: TRBV29-1
CDR3 protein: CSAYRGADTQYF
CDR3 DNA: TGCAGCGCCTACAGGGGGGCAGATACGCAGTATTTT

clone size: -
D gene: TRBD2
J gene: TRBJ2-1
V gene: TRBV3-1/TRBV3-2
CDR3 protein: CASSQELAGGPYEQFF
CDR3 DNA: TGTGCCAGCAGCCAAGAACTAGCGGGAGGGCCCTATGAGCAGTTCTTC

clone size: -
D gene: -
J gene: TRBJ2-7
V gene: TRBV6-2/TRBV6-3
CDR3 protein: CASSYSGGVYEQYF
CDR3 DNA: TGTGCCAGCAGTTACTCTGGGGGCGTATACGAGCAGTACTTC

clone size: -
D gene: -
J gene: TRBJ2-1
V gene: TRBV9
CDR3 protein: CASSAREKSYNEQFF
CDR3 DNA: TGTGCCAGCAGCGCCCGGGAAAAATCCTACAATGAGCAGTTCTTC

clone size: -
D gene: -
J gene: TRBJ2-7
V gene: TRBV28
CDR3 protein: CASSLRYEQYF
CDR3 DNA: TGTGCCAGCAGTCTTAGATACGAGCAGTACTTC

clone size: -
D gene: TRBD2
J gene: TRBJ2-7
V gene: TRBV4-2
CDR3 protein: CASSWGTSDYEQYF
CDR3 DNA: TGTGCCAGCAGTTGGGGGACTAGCGACTACGAGCAGTACTTC

clone size: -
D gene: -
J gene: TRBJ2-1
V gene: TRBV11-2
CDR3 protein: CASSLSYVSDEQFF
CDR3 DNA: TGTGCCAGCAGCCTGTCCTACGTATCGGATGAGCAGTTCTTC

clone size: -
D gene: -
J gene: TRBJ1-2
V gene: TRBV4-2
CDR3 protein: CASSQGVGSNYGYTF
CDR3 DNA: TGTGCCAGCAGCCAAGGGGTCGGGAGTAACTATGGCTACACCTTC

clone size: -
D gene: TRBD2
J gene: TRBJ2-2
V gene: TRBV19
CDR3 protein: CASSIPGLVVSGELFF
CDR3 DNA: TGTGCCAGTAGTATCCCCGGACTAGTTGTAAGCGGGGAGCTGTTTTTT

clone size: -
D gene: -
J gene: TRBJ2-7
V gene: TRBV28
CDR3 protein: CASSLGSGGYEQYF
CDR3 DNA: TGTGCCAGCAGTTTAGGTTCAGGGGGGTACGAGCAGTACTTC

clone size: -
D gene: -
J gene: TRBJ2-1
V gene: TRBV7-8
CDR3 protein: CASSLRAASGYNEQFF
CDR3 DNA: TGTGCCAGCAGCTTACGGGCCGCGAGCGGCTACAATGAGCAGTTCTTC

clone size: -
D gene: TRBD1
J gene: TRBJ2-7
V gene: TRBV7-3
CDR3 protein: CASSPLRDRPYEQYF
CDR3 DNA: TGTGCCAGCAGCCCCCTCCGGGACAGACCCTACGAGCAGTACTTC

clone size: -
D gene: -
J gene: TRBJ1-2
V gene: TRBV7-9
CDR3 protein: CASSRSRDGGYGYTF
CDR3 DNA: TGTGCCAGCAGCCGTTCCCGGGACGGGGGCTATGGCTACACCTTC

clone size: -
D gene: TRBD2
J gene: TRBJ2-1
V gene: TRBV20-1
CDR3 protein: CSASKGLAGLYNEQFF
CDR3 DNA: TGCAGTGCTAGTAAGGGGCTAGCGGGGCTCTACAATGAGCAGTTCTTC

clone size: -
D gene: -
J gene: TRBJ2-7
V gene: TRBV30
CDR3 protein: CAWSSPGDQDEQYF
CDR3 DNA: TGTGCCTGGAGTTCTCCGGGAGATCAAGACGAGCAGTACTTC

clone size: -
D gene: -
J gene: TRBJ2-1
V gene: TRBV7-7
CDR3 protein: CASSRMGLLSSYNEQFF
CDR3 DNA: TGTGCCAGCAGCCGCATGGGACTTCTAAGCTCCTACAATGAGCAGTTCTTC

clone size: -
D gene: -
J gene: TRBJ1-2
V gene: TRBV6-5
CDR3 protein: CASKVGLYGYTF
CDR3 DNA: TGTGCCAGCAAGGTCGGACTGTATGGCTACACCTTC

clone size: -
D gene: -
J gene: TRBJ1-3
V gene: TRBV5-4
CDR3 protein: CASSLGRAASGNTIYF
CDR3 DNA: TGTGCCAGCAGCTTGGGGCGGGCGGCCTCTGGAAACACCATATATTTT

clone size: once
D gene: TRBD1
J gene: TRBJ2-7
V gene: TRBV28
CDR3 protein: CASSLGTGGGSGYEQYF
CDR3 DNA: TGTGCCAGCAGTCTAGGGACAGGGGGCGGCTCGGGCTACGAGCAGTACTTC

clone size: -
D gene: -
J gene: TRBJ2-7
V gene: TRBV30
CDR3 protein: CASEWAGSYEQYF
CDR3 DNA: TGTGCCTCCGAGTGGGCGGGGTCCTACGAGCAGTACTTC

clone size: -
D gene: -
J gene: TRBJ1-2
V gene: TRBV3-1/TRBV3-2
CDR3 protein: CASSHRSTDGYTF
CDR3 DNA: TGTGCCAGCAGCCATCGGAGTACGGATGGCTACACCTTC

clone size: -
D gene: -
J gene: TRBJ1-6
V gene: TRBV5-1
CDR3 protein: CASSLQGYSPLHF
CDR3 DNA: TGCGCCAGCAGCTTACAGGGATATTCACCCCTCCACTTT

clone size: -
D gene: TRBD1
J gene: TRBJ1-1
V gene: TRBV7-3
CDR3 protein: CASSNRGGEAFF
CDR3 DNA: TGTGCCAGCAGCAACAGGGGGGGTGAAGCTTTCTTT

clone size: -
D gene: -
J gene: TRBJ2-7
V gene: TRBV2
CDR3 protein: CASSERPATVYEQYF
CDR3 DNA: TGTGCCAGCAGTGAAAGGCCAGCGACGGTCTACGAGCAGTACTTC

clone size: -
D gene: -
J gene: TRBJ2-7
V gene: TRBV11-2
CDR3 protein: CASSLLLSGSYEQYF
CDR3 DNA: TGTGCCAGCAGCTTGCTCCTTAGCGGTTCCTACGAGCAGTACTTC

clone size: -
D gene: TRBD1
J gene: TRBJ2-7
V gene: TRBV20-1
CDR3 protein: CSASKGADHEQYF
CDR3 DNA: TGCAGTGCTAGTAAGGGGGCGGACCACGAGCAGTACTTC

clone size: -
D gene: -
J gene: TRBJ2-3
V gene: TRBV6-6
CDR3 protein: CASNPTAGSIDTQYF
CDR3 DNA: TGTGCCAGCAACCCCACTGCGGGATCAATAGATACGCAGTATTTT

clone size: -
D gene: -
J gene: TRBJ2-5
V gene: TRBV25-1
CDR3 protein: CASSEATVGLGWGETQYF
CDR3 DNA: TGTGCCAGCAGTGAAGCTACTGTGGGACTGGGTTGGGGAGAGACCCAGTACTTC

clone size: -
D gene: -
J gene: TRBJ2-1
V gene: TRBV7-2
CDR3 protein: CASSYSRGDNEQFF
CDR3 DNA: TGTGCCAGCAGCTACTCTCGCGGTGACAATGAGCAGTTCTTC

clone size: -
D gene: TRBD1
J gene: TRBJ1-1
V gene: TRBV2
CDR3 protein: CASKGQRNTEAFF
CDR3 DNA: TGTGCCAGCAAGGGACAGAGAAACACTGAAGCTTTCTTT

clone size: -
D gene: -
J gene: TRBJ1-2
V gene: TRBV6-1
CDR3 protein: CASSEQGRGYGYTF
CDR3 DNA: TGTGCCAGCAGTGAGCAGGGAAGGGGCTATGGCTACACCTTC

clone size: -
D gene: -
J gene: TRBJ2-5
V gene: TRBV10-3
CDR3 protein: CAIGQTDQETQYF
CDR3 DNA: TGTGCCATCGGACAGACAGACCAAGAGACCCAGTACTTC

clone size: few
D gene: TRBD1
J gene: TRBJ1-6
V gene: TRBV28
CDR3 protein: CASSPGQGNSPLHF
CDR3 DNA: TGTGCCAGCAGTCCTGGACAGGGGAATTCACCCCTCCACTTT

clone size: -
D gene: -
J gene: TRBJ2-1
V gene: TRBV7-3
CDR3 protein: CASSERTQNEQFF
CDR3 DNA: TGTGCCAGCAGCGAACGGACTCAAAATGAGCAGTTCTTC

clone size: -
D gene: -
J gene: TRBJ1-3
V gene: TRBV9
CDR3 protein: CASSARVSGNTIYF
CDR3 DNA: TGTGCCAGCAGCGCACGGGTTTCTGGAAACACCATATATTTT

clone size: -
D gene: TRBD1
J gene: TRBJ1-6
V gene: TRBV3-1/TRBV3-2
CDR3 protein: CASSPRTGWDSPLHF
CDR3 DNA: TGTGCCAGCAGCCCTCGGACAGGATGGGATTCACCCCTCCACTTT

clone size: once
D gene: -
J gene: TRBJ1-2
V gene: TRBV5-1
CDR3 protein: CASSLTGTLFIGDYGYTF
CDR3 DNA: TGCGCCAGCAGCCTGACCGGGACACTTTTTATCGGGGACTATGGCTACACCTTC

clone size: -
D gene: -
J gene: TRBJ1-1
V gene: TRBV9
CDR3 protein: CASSVSGVNTEAFF
CDR3 DNA: TGTGCCAGCAGCGTATCCGGGGTGAACACTGAAGCTTTCTTT

clone size: -
D gene: -
J gene: TRBJ1-2
V gene: TRBV28
CDR3 protein: CASSFLAADGYTF
CDR3 DNA: TGTGCCAGCAGTTTCCTAGCAGCAGACGGCTACACCTTC

clone size: few
D gene: TRBD1
J gene: TRBJ1-1
V gene: TRBV6-5
CDR3 protein: CASSYNGQGSEAFF
CDR3 DNA: TGTGCCAGCAGTTACAATGGACAGGGTAGTGAAGCTTTCTTT

clone size: -
D gene: TRBD1
J gene: TRBJ2-7
V gene: TRBV12-3/TRBV12-4
CDR3 protein: CASSPGQGYEQYF
CDR3 DNA: TGTGCCAGCAGTCCGGGACAGGGGTACGAGCAGTACTTC

clone size: -
D gene: -
J gene: TRBJ2-7
V gene: TRBV29-1
CDR3 protein: CSVGDSYEQYF
CDR3 DNA: TGCAGCGTCGGGGACTCCTACGAGCAGTACTTC

clone size: -
D gene: -
J gene: TRBJ2-7
V gene: TRBV7-2
CDR3 protein: CASSLAPTPYEQYF
CDR3 DNA: TGTGCCAGCAGCTTAGCTCCAACACCCTACGAGCAGTACTTC

clone size: -
D gene: TRBD2
J gene: TRBJ2-5
V gene: TRBV6-5
CDR3 protein: CASSTGLAGGTQYF
CDR3 DNA: TGTGCCAGCAGCACCGGACTAGCGGGAGGGACCCAGTACTTC

clone size: few
D gene: -
J gene: TRBJ2-7
V gene: TRBV5-1
CDR3 protein: CASSFPGYEQYF
CDR3 DNA: TGCGCCAGCAGCTTCCCGGGGTACGAGCAGTACTTC

clone size: -
D gene: -
J gene: TRBJ1-1
V gene: TRBV19
CDR3 protein: CASSIPPYGGIAAEAFF
CDR3 DNA: TGTGCCAGTAGTATACCCCCGTACGGGGGGATTGCCGCTGAAGCTTTCTTT

clone size: -
D gene: -
J gene: TRBJ2-2
V gene: TRBV20-1
CDR3 protein: CSASLRTNTGELFF
CDR3 DNA: TGCAGTGCTAGTTTGCGGACGAACACCGGGGAGCTGTTTTTT

clone size: few
D gene: TRBD1
J gene: TRBJ1-1
V gene: TRBV28
CDR3 protein: CASSSGTGQTEAFF
CDR3 DNA: TGTGCCAGCAGTTCCGGGACAGGGCAAACTGAAGCTTTCTTT

clone size: -
D gene: -
J gene: TRBJ2-3
V gene: TRBV5-1
CDR3 protein: CASSYQDPSTDTQYF
CDR3 DNA: TGCGCCAGCAGCTATCAGGATCCTAGCACAGATACGCAGTATTTT

clone size: -
D gene: -
J gene: TRBJ1-1
V gene: TRBV11-2
CDR3 protein: CASSTGFGAEAFF
CDR3 DNA: TGTGCCAGCAGTACAGGGTTCGGGGCTGAAGCTTTCTTT

clone size: few
D gene: TRBD2
J gene: TRBJ2-1
V gene: TRBV19
CDR3 protein: CASSSLAGGPYNEQFF
CDR3 DNA: TGTGCCAGTAGTTCCCTAGCGGGAGGGCCCTACAATGAGCAGTTCTTC

clone size: -
D gene: -
J gene: TRBJ2-1
V gene: TRBV13
CDR3 protein: CASSGPSPSSYNEQFF
CDR3 DNA: TGTGCCAGCAGCGGCCCTAGCCCGAGCTCCTACAATGAGCAGTTCTTC